The 9 T cell receptor beta chains below come from one sample, sequenced in a study of T cell clonotyping in hematopoietic cell transplantation. The time point here: recipient sample about 28 days before transplant, after cytoreduction. Clones were sequenced by immunoSEQ multiplex PCR, and TCRdb holds only the in-frame ones, with some missing. Altogether roughly 11,000 clones are present, roughly 90% being singletons, with the ten largest covering about 13%. Here the sequenced sample was peripheral blood mononuclear cells, taken before stem cell transplant. The receptor source for this set is a woman aged 40 to 50 with acute myeloid leukemia. Some clones in this sample may be carry-over from other donors' samples.

The rearrangement links TRBV5-6 to TRBJ2-1; 12 positions match TRBD2. Germline CDR1 is SGHDT and CDR2 is YYEEEE. The V and J ends lost 4 bases and 8 bases, in that order; junction bases with no gene match: 7. The CDR3 contains 15 residues. The CDR3 DNA reads as TGTGCCAGCAGCGATACTAGCGGGAGGCGTGATGAGCAGTTCTTC. Translating it yields CASSDTSGRRDEQFF. Full variable domain (missing parts from reference TRBV5-6 and TRBJ2-1): DAGVTQSPTHLIKTRGQQVTLRCSPKSGHDTVSWYQQALGQGPQFIFQYYEEEERQRGNFPDRFSGHQFPNYSSELNVNALLLGDSALYLCASSDTSGRRDEQFFGPGTRLTVL.

The chain has TRBV2 and TRBJ2-3; TRBD1 might be the D (6 bases). This CDR3 is 15 amino acids long. Trimming took 6 bases from V and 4 from J, leaving 17 bases between them. In germline, CDR1 is SNHLY, CDR2 FYNNEI. The chain's CDR3 is CASRVRDNRADTQYF. The DNA of the CDR3 is TGTGCCAGCAGAGTCCGGGACAACCGCGCAGATACGCAGTATTTT.

This rearrangement joins TRBV5-4 to TRBJ1-2; TRBD1 agrees at 7 bases. V lost 4 bases to trimming and J lost 3 bases; unmatched junction nucleotides: 9. CDR3 length: 15 residues. The germline V gene encodes CDR1 SGHNT and CDR2 YYREEE (reference sequence). The CDR3 region has the DNA TGTGCCAGCAGCCCCCAGGGGGGGACCGACTATGGCTACACCTTC. Its translation is CASSPQGGTDYGYTF.

The chain couples TRBV28 to TRBJ1-6, with D uncertain. V lost 4 bases and J lost 7, with 8 bases in between. Germline assignment: CDR1 MDHEN and CDR2 SYDVKM. The CDR3 runs to 13 residues. CDR3: CASSSLQNSPLHF. CDR3 sequence (DNA): TGTGCCAGCAGTTCCCTACAGAATTCACCCCTCCACTTT.

V and J are TRBV14 and TRBJ2-5, with a possible D match to TRBD2 (7 bases). With 1 base removed from V and 5 bases from J, the gap between germline ends came to 23 bases. CDR3 length: 18 amino acids. Per the germline V gene, CDR1 is SGHDN and CDR2 is FVKESK. The chain's CDR3 is CASSQGTSGQGRGETQYF. In DNA, the CDR3 is TGTGCCAGCAGCCAAGGGACCTCCGGGCAGGGGAGGGGTGAGACCCAGTACTTC. Filled out from reference TRBV14 and TRBJ2-5, the complete variable domain reads EAGVTQFPSHSVIEKGQTVTLRCDPISGHDNLYWYRRVMGKEIKFLLHFVKESKQDESGMPNNRFLAERTGGTYSTLKVQPAELEDSGVYFCASSQGTSGQGRGETQYFGPGTRLLVL.

This chain uses TRBV15 with TRBJ1-5; 7 bases fit TRBD1. From germline, CDR1 is LNHNV and CDR2 YYDKDF (reference sequence). J lost 3 bases, V lost 0 bases, and 5 bases had no gene match. The CDR3 length is 16 residues. CDR3 sequence (DNA): TGTGCCACCAGCAGAGATCGAGACAGGGCCAATCAGCCCCAGCATTTT. Protein sequence: CATSRDRDRANQPQHF.

Only one count was recorded for this clone. V and J are TRBV5-1 and TRBJ2-4; D is possibly TRBD2 (5 bases). V lost 6 bases and J lost 0, with 10 bases in between. The length of the CDR3 is 14 residues. CDR1 is SGHRS, CDR2 YFSETQ, per germline. CDR3 in amino acids: CASKGELAKNIQYF. In DNA, the CDR3 is TGCGCCAGCAAGGGAGAACTAGCCAAAAACATTCAGTACTTC. The full variable domain, its missing parts supplied by reference TRBV5-1 and TRBJ2-4, is KAGVTQTPRYLIKTRGQQVTLSCSPISGHRSVSWYQQTPGQGLQFLFEYFSETQRNKGNFPGRFSGRQFSNSRSEMNVSTLELGDSALYLCASKGELAKNIQYFGAGTRLSVL.

The CDR3 is CASSSGGATYEAFF. Written as DNA, the CDR3 is TGCGCCAGCAGCTCTGGTGGGGCAACCTATGAAGCTTTCTTT. V is TRBV5-1 and J is TRBJ1-1; a weak D match, TRBD1 (5 bases). Trimming took off 3 bases at V and 7 bases at J, with 16 bases between the two ends. Germline CDR1 reads SGHRS; CDR2 reads YFSETQ. The CDR3 is 14 amino acids.

The chain couples TRBV7-9 to TRBJ2-7; 12 nucleotides line up with TRBD2. Germline V gene lookup returns CDR1 SEHNR and CDR2 FQNEAQ (reference sequence). With V trimmed by 1 base and J by 6 bases, 4 bases remained unmatched. The CDR3 has 15 amino acids. CDR3 bases: TGTGCCAGCAGCTTAGGGACTAGCGGGACCCGCGAGCAGTACTTC. Its protein product is CASSLGTSGTREQYF. The variable domain in full, completed from reference TRBV7-9 and TRBJ2-7, reads DTGVSQNPRHKITKRGQNVTFRCDPISEHNRLYWYRQTLGQGPEFLTYFQNEAQLEKSRLLSDRFSAERPKGSFSTLEIQRTEQGDSAMYLCASSLGTSGTREQYFGPGTRLTVT.